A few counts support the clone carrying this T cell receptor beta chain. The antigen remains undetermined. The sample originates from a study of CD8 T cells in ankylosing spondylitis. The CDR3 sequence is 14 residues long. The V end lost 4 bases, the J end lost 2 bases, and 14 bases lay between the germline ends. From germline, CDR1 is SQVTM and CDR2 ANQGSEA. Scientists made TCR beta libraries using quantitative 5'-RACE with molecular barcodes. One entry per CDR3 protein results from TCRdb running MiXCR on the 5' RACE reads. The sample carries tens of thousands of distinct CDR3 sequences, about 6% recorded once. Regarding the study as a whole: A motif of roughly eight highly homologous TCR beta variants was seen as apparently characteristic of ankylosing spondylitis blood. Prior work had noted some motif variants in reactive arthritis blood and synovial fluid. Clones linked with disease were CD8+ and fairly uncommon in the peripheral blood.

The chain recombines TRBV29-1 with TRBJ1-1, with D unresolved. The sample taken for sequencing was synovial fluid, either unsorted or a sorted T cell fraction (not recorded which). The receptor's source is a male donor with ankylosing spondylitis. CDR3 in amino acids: CSVGRKQLNTEAFF. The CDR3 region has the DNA TGCAGCGTTGGTCGAAAGCAGCTTAACACTGAAGCTTTCTTT.